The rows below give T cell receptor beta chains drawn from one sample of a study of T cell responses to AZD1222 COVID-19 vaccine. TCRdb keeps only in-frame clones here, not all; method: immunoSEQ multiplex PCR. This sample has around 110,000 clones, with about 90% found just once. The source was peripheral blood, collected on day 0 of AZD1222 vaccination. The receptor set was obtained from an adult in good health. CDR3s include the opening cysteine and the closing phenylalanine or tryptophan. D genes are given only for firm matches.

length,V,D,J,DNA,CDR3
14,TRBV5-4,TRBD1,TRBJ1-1,TGTGCCAGCAGCTCTATACAGGGGAGGACTGAAGCTTTCTTT,CASSSIQGRTEAFF
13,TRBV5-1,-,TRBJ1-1,TGCGCCAGCAGCTTGGAGGTGCACCGGGAAGCTTTCTTT,CASSLEVHREAFF
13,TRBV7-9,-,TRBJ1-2,TGTGCCAGCAGCCCTGGGAGGGGGTCATCCTCCACCTTC,CASSPGRGSSSTF
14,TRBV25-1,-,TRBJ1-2,TGTGCCAGCAGTGAATCCCCCGACACCTATGGCTACACCTTC,CASSESPDTYGYTF
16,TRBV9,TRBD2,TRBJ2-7,TGTGCCAGCAGCGCAGGACTAGCGGGAGGCAACTACGAGCAGTACTTC,CASSAGLAGGNYEQYF
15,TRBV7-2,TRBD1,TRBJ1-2,TGTGCCAGCAGCAATCCGGGGCAGGGGGATTATGGCTACACCTTC,CASSNPGQGDYGYTF
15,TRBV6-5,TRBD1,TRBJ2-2,TGTGCCAGCAGTAGGGACAGGGGGAACACCGGGGAGCTGTTTTTT,CASSRDRGNTGELFF
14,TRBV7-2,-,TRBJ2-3,TGTGCCAGCAGCTCCAGCGTTCGCACAGATACGCAGTATTTT,CASSSSVRTDTQYF
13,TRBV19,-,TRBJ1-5,TGTGCCAGTAGTATTGTGGCAAATCAGCCCCAGCATTTT,CASSIVANQPQHF
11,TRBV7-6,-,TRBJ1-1,TGTGCCAGCAGTTCGAACACTGAAGCTTTCTTT,CASSSNTEAFF
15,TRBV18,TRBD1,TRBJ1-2,TGTGCCAGCTCCCCAGGGGACAGGGGAGGCTATGGCTACACCTTC,CASSPGDRGGYGYTF
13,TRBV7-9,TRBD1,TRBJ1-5,TGTGCCAGCAGCTCGACAGGGGATCAGCCCCAGCATTTT,CASSSTGDQPQHF
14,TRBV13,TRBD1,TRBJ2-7,TGTGCCAGCGCGTGGGAGGGACAGGGTTACGAGCAGTACTTC,CASAWEGQGYEQYF
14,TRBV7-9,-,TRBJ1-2,TGTGCCAGCAGCTTAAGCAGGGATGACTATGGCTACACCTTC,CASSLSRDDYGYTF